These 3 T cell receptor beta chains share one sample of origin, sequenced in a study of metastatic and nonmetastatic thyroid tumors. Each patient came to thyroid surgery without any prior treatment (of any kind). TCRdb used MiXCR to call clones anew from the PCR reads. This table holds approximately 6,100 clones, 25% to 30% found once. Material for sequencing was adjacent normal tissue. The receptors derive from a female donor with papillary thyroid cancer or a benign thyroid nodule (not recorded which). Some clones in this sample may be carry-over from other donors' samples.

The sample holds many counts of this clone. The genes are TRBV4-3 and TRBJ2-5; 11 nucleotides line up with TRBD2. The CDR3 has 20 residues. CDR1 and CDR2 from the germline V gene are LGHNA and YSLEER. J was trimmed by 3 bases and V by 0 bases; bases with no gene match: 15. This chain's CDR3 is CASSQDLPSGRTLTKETQYF. The CDR3 coding sequence is TGCGCCAGCAGCCAAGATCTGCCTAGCGGGAGGACCCTAACCAAAGAGACCCAGTACTTC.

This clone was seen only a few times. V gene TRBV27 combines with J gene TRBJ1-2, with 8 bases lining up with TRBD1. The CDR3 contains 13 residues. V gave up 2 bases and J gave up 4 bases; unmatched junction bases: 0. Looked up from germline, CDR1 is MNHEY and CDR2 is SMNVEV (reference sequence). The CDR3 coding sequence is TGTGCCAGCAGTTTAACAGGGGGCTATGGCTACACCTTC. This sequence encodes CASSLTGGYGYTF.

The J gene is TRBJ2-7, the V gene TRBV7-2; possibly TRBD2 for D (6 bases). The CDR3 has 15 residues. Trimming took 2 bases from V and 0 from J, leaving 11 bases between them. CDR1 is SGHTA, CDR2 FQGNSA, per germline. The CDR3 region has the DNA TGTGCCAGCAGCTTATGGGGGGAGATCTCCTACGAGCAGTACTTC. Its protein is CASSLWGEISYEQYF.